This entry features one T cell receptor (beta chain) sequence. This table comes from immunoSEQ multiplex PCR, and its TCRdb copy is limited to in-frame clones, with some not included. This sample carries 50,000 to 85,000 clones, 85% of them seen once, and the ten largest clones take roughly 4%. V was clipped by 2 bases and J by 6 bases; unmatched bases: 6. CDR1 and CDR2 (germline): KGHSY, FQNENV. This CDR3 is 16 amino acids long. The data derive from a study of OX40 agonist ivuxolimab in advanced cancers. Sequencing used CD4+ or CD8+ T cells sorted from blood, obtained in a trial of the OX40 agonist ivuxolimab. J is TRBJ2-3 and V is TRBV16; TRBD2 aligns across 12 bases. The sequence was obtained from an adult with an advanced solid tumor such as melanoma, head and neck, liver or kidney cancer. The CDR3 is CASSQQTSGGGDTQYF. The CDR3 DNA reads TGTGCCAGCAGCCAACAGACTAGCGGGGGAGGCGATACGCAGTATTTT.